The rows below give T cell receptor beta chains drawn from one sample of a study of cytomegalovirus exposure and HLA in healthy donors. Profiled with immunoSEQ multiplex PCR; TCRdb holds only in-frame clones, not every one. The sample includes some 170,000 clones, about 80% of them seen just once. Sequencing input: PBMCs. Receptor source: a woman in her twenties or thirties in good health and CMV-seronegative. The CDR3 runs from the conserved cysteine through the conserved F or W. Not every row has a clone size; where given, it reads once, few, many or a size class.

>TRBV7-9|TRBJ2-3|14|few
CASSQAGGKDTQYF
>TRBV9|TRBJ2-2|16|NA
CASSLGDRGLRGELFF
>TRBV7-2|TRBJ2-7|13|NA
CASSFSGGYEQYF
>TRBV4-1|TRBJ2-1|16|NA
CASSQGVADPPNEQFF
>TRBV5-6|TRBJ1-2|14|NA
CASRTGQGGGGYTF
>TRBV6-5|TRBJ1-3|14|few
CASGAAVSGNTIYF
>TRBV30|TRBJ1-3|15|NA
CASSRGGFSGNTIYF
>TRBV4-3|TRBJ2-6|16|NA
CASSQYSGAGANGLTF
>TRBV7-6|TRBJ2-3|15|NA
CASSLDGYTGDTQYF
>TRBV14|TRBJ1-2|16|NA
CASSRFGQGGSYGYTF
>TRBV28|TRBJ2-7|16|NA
CASSWPGGPPLYEQYF
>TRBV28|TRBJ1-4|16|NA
CASSFPLSATNEKLFF
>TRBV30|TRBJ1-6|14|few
CASWTERLNSPLHF
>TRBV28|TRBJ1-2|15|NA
CASSPPREGVYGYTF